The 18 T cell receptor beta chains below all came from one sample that was sequenced in a study of blood T cell repertoires in COVID-19. The table came from immunoSEQ multiplex PCR; TCRdb's copy has only in-frame clones and leaves some out. The data show almost 400,000 clones, with 89% seen just once and about 1.8% held by the top ten. Sequenced material: PBMCs or T cells enriched from blood (not recorded which). All receptors derive from a woman aged 25 to 45 who had recovered from COVID-19.

V is TRBV5-4 and J is TRBJ2-1, with D unresolved. Germline V CDR1 and CDR2: SGHNT, YYREEE (reference sequence). V was shortened by 2 bases and J by 7 bases, with 19 bases between the two germline ends. This CDR3 is built from 16 residues. Here the CDR3 DNA reads TGTGCCAGCAGCTTAGGTGGTTCCAGTGAGGTGAATGAGCAGTTCTTC. This translates into CASSLGGSSEVNEQFF.

The rearrangement links TRBV7-6 to TRBJ2-1; 7 bases align to TRBD2. Germline V gene lookup returns CDR1 SGHVS and CDR2 FNYEAQ. The CDR3 has 16 amino acids. V lost 7 bases to trimming and J lost 6 bases; unmatched junction nucleotides: 15. The CDR3 sequence is CASTPNGEGIPNEQFF. The CDR3 DNA is TGTGCCAGCACTCCAAACGGGGAGGGCATTCCCAATGAGCAGTTCTTC. Combining the CDR3 with reference TRBV7-6 and TRBJ2-1 gives the whole variable domain GAGVSQSPRYKVTKRGQDVALRCDPISGHVSLYWYRQALGQGPEFLTYFNYEAQQDKSGLPNDRFSAERPEGSISTLTIQRTEQRDSAMYRCASTPNGEGIPNEQFFGPGTRLTVL.

The chain carries TRBV5-1 and TRBJ2-1; TRBD2 agrees at 11 bases. The CDR3 is made up of 15 amino acids. With 3 bases clipped from V and 5 bases from J, the junction kept 4 bases outside the gene matches. Germline CDR1 reads SGHRS; CDR2 reads YFSETQ. CDR3 protein: CASSSGTSGHNEQFF. The CDR3 nucleotides are TGCGCCAGCAGCTCCGGGACTAGCGGCCACAATGAGCAGTTCTTC.

The CDR3 loop reads CASSLPRRLSYNEQFF. CDR3 DNA sequence: TGTGCCAGCAGCTTACCCCGGCGGCTATCCTACAATGAGCAGTTCTTC. V usage is TRBV7-9 and J usage is TRBJ2-1; the D is unclear. V was clipped by 2 bases and J by 1 base, with 12 bases between them. The germline V gene encodes CDR1 SEHNR and CDR2 FQNEAQ (reference sequence). The CDR3 extends over 16 amino acids.

CDR3 bases: TGTGCCAGCAGAGCAACTAGCGGGGGCGAGACCCAGTACTTC. It encodes CASRATSGGETQYF. The chain has TRBV2 and TRBJ2-5; 11 bases map to TRBD2. V was clipped by 6 bases and J by 5 bases; unmatched bases: 5. The CDR3 runs to 14 residues. Germline-derived CDR1 and CDR2 are SNHLY and FYNNEI.

The gene calls are TRBV19 and TRBJ1-5, with TRBD1 matching over 8 bases. Trimming took 4 bases from V and 3 from J; bases not matched to a gene: 5. Germline-derived CDR1 and CDR2 are LNHDA and SQIVND (reference sequence). The CDR3 has 15 amino acids. CDR3 bases: TGTGCCAGTAGTAGCAGGGGGCCCTCCAATCAGCCCCAGCATTTT. Protein sequence: CASSSRGPSNQPQHF.

This clone showed up just a few times. The V gene is TRBV9, the J gene TRBJ1-2; perhaps TRBD1 as D (5 bases). Trimming removed 6 bases from V and 8 bases from J, with 35 bases in between. This CDR3 comprises 19 residues. Germline CDR1 is SGDLS and CDR2 is YYNGEE. This CDR3 reads CASTSGGSQGDLWGRGYTF. The CDR3 DNA sequence: TGTGCCAGCACCTCGGGAGGGAGCCAGGGAGACTTATGGGGACGCGGCTACACCTTC.

The chain combines TRBV5-5 with TRBJ2-1; 11 nucleotides match TRBD2. This CDR3 is 18 amino acids long. Losses at the gene ends were 3 bases for V and 6 bases for J; bases not matched to a gene: 14. The germline gives CDR1 SGHKS, CDR2 YYEKEE (reference sequence). The CDR3 bases are TGTGCCAGCAGCTCACGCCACCTCACTAGCGGGGGTTTCAATGAGCAGTTCTTC. Its translation: CASSSRHLTSGGFNEQFF.

The rearrangement links TRBV7-6 to TRBJ2-1; a possible D gene is TRBD2 (7 bases). The V gene's germline CDR1 is SGHVS and CDR2 FNYEAQ. CDR3 size: 17 residues. The V and J ends lost 5 bases and 1 base respectively, with 18 bases between them. In DNA form, the CDR3 reads TGTGCCAGCAGCCTTAGTAGGGGGGGCGATTCCTACAATGAGCAGTTCTTC. Translated: CASSLSRGGDSYNEQFF.

The V gene is TRBV3-1 (or the pseudogene TRBV3-2), the J gene TRBJ1-2; D is possibly TRBD1 (6 bases). CDR3 length: 14 amino acids. V lost 3 bases to trimming and J lost 4 bases, with 12 bases between them. CDR1 LGHDT and CDR2 YNNKEL come from the germline V gene (reference sequence). The CDR3 DNA follows: TGTGCCAGCAGCCATTTGACAGGCTCCTATGGCTACACCTTC. Its translation is CASSHLTGSYGYTF.

The chain carries TRBV28 and TRBJ1-3; no clear D gene. V lost 8 bases, J lost 1 base, and 12 bases lay in between. Germline V gene lookup returns CDR1 MDHEN and CDR2 SYDVKM. The CDR3 spans 14 residues. The chain's CDR3 is CASAPEESGNTIYF. CDR3 DNA sequence: TGTGCCAGCGCACCGGAGGAATCTGGAAACACCATATATTTT.

The rearrangement uses TRBV2 and TRBJ1-2; 7 nucleotides align to TRBD1. CDR3 length equals 14 residues. Germline CDR1 is SNHLY and CDR2 is FYNNEI. Trimming took 7 bases from V and 2 from J; bases not matched to a gene: 7. CDR3 sequence (DNA): TGTGCCAGCACTAGACAGGGCGGGAACTATGGCTACACCTTC. This encodes CASTRQGGNYGYTF.

The V gene is TRBV19, the J gene TRBJ2-1, with D possibly matching TRBD2 (5 bases). V lost 1 base, J lost 1 base, and 5 bases lay in between. The germline gives CDR1 LNHDA, CDR2 SQIVND (reference sequence). The CDR3 runs to 14 residues. CDR3 sequence reads: CASSIGGSYNEQFF. As DNA, the CDR3 is TGTGCCAGTAGTATAGGAGGGTCCTACAATGAGCAGTTCTTC.

The CDR3: CAISWTSEETQYF. CDR3 coding DNA: TGTGCCATCAGTTGGACTAGCGAGGAGACCCAGTACTTC. The chain is built from TRBV10-3 and TRBJ2-5, with 9 positions matching TRBD2. With 5 bases clipped from V and 5 bases from J, the junction kept 3 bases outside the gene matches. Germline V gene data show CDR1 as ENHRY and CDR2 as SYGVKD. The CDR3 is made up of 13 amino acids.

V usage is TRBV18 and J usage is TRBJ1-3; D is unclear. Per germline, CDR1 KGHSH and CDR2 LQKENI. The CDR3 spans 13 residues. V gave up 2 bases and J gave up 14 bases, with 16 bases separating them. CDR3 loop: CASSPGAEGILYF. The CDR3 region has the DNA TGTGCCAGCTCACCAGGTGCGGAAGGCATCCTATATTTT.

The CDR3 loop is CASNSLGGSGNTIYF. CDR3 DNA sequence: TGTGCCTCCAACAGTTTGGGAGGCTCTGGAAACACCATATATTTT. The chain joins TRBV30 to TRBJ1-3; D not certain. V was pared by 7 bases and J by 0 bases, with 16 bases between. CDR1 is GTSNPN, CDR2 SVGIG, per germline (reference sequence). The CDR3 totals 15 residues.

The chain recombines TRBV6-5 with TRBJ1-2; 7 bases are a match to TRBD1. Germline CDR1 MNHEY, CDR2 SVGAGI. The CDR3 covers 15 residues. With 7 bases clipped from V and 4 bases from J, the junction kept 12 bases outside the gene matches. The CDR3 nucleotides read TGTGCCAGCACCTCGACAGGGTCACTCCGCTATGGCTACACCTTC. Translating gives CASTSTGSLRYGYTF.

This clone has at least ten counts. The rearrangement joins TRBV4-3 to TRBJ2-7; D possibly corresponds to TRBD2 (6 bases). The CDR3 has 15 residues. CDR1 is LGHNA and CDR2 is YSLEER in the germline V gene. V lost 0 bases, J lost 0 bases, and 9 bases lay in between. CDR3 nucleotide sequence: TGCGCCAGCAGCCAAGATAGCGGAAGCTCCTACGAGCAGTACTTC. The encoded protein is CASSQDSGSSYEQYF.